This entry lists 12 T cell receptor beta chains sequenced from one sample in a study of cytomegalovirus exposure and HLA in healthy donors. In the PCR, 60 Vbeta and 13 Jbeta primers were used. The repertoire was sequenced with immunoSEQ multiplex PCR; TCRdb's copy has only in-frame clones and lacks some. This table has approximately 150,000 clones, around 63% appearing once. The sequencing input was PBMCs. The receptors derive from a woman between 18 and 30 years old in good health and CMV-seropositive.

V usage is TRBV4-2 and J usage is TRBJ1-5, with D unclear. Trimming took off 0 bases at V and 4 bases at J, with 4 bases between the two ends. Germline V gene sequence: CDR1 LGHNA, CDR2 YNFKEQ. The CDR3 totals 13 residues. CDR3 DNA: TGTGCCAGCAGCCAAGATATTAATCAGCCCCAGCATTTT. As protein: CASSQDINQPQHF.

The chain employs TRBV5-8 and TRBJ1-2; D might be TRBD1 (6 bases). V was clipped by 0 bases and J by 8 bases, with 8 bases between them. The CDR3 spans 12 residues. The germline gives CDR1 SGHTS, CDR2 YDEGEE. In DNA, the CDR3 is TGTGCCAGCAGCTTGGGGACAGAGGGCTACACCTTC. Translated: CASSLGTEGYTF.

The V and J genes are TRBV27 and TRBJ1-1; TRBD1 aligns across 9 bases. Trimming at V came to 5 bases and at J to 6 bases, leaving 4 bases not matched to a gene. The CDR3 has 13 amino acids. The germline gives CDR1 MNHEY, CDR2 SMNVEV (reference sequence). The CDR3, as DNA: TGTGCCAGCAGTCAACAGGGGGCCTCTGAAGCTTTCTTT. Amino acids: CASSQQGASEAFF.

The V call is TRBV18, the J call TRBJ2-7; 9 bases fit TRBD1. Germline trimming cut 3 bases from V and 4 bases from J; bases unmatched to any gene: 7. Germline values: CDR1 KGHSH, CDR2 LQKENI. This CDR3 is 15 amino acids long. CDR3 sequence: CASSPWTGALYEQYF. In nucleotides, the CDR3 is TGTGCCAGCTCACCGTGGACAGGGGCTCTTTACGAGCAGTACTTC. Variable domain in full (rest from reference TRBV18 and TRBJ2-7): NAGVMQNPRHLVRRRGQEARLRCSPMKGHSHVYWYRQLPEEGLKFMVYLQKENIIDESGMPKERFSAEFPKEGPSILRIQQVVRGDSAAYFCASSPWTGALYEQYFGPGTRLTVT.

In its sample, this clone was seen a few times. The V call is TRBV29-1, the J call TRBJ2-3, with D hard to call. This CDR3 has 12 residues. Germline values: CDR1 SQVTM, CDR2 ANQGSEA. Deletions cut 2 bases from V and 4 bases from J, with 7 bases between. The chain's CDR3 is CSVERVADTQYF. The CDR3 DNA follows: TGCAGCGTTGAACGGGTTGCAGATACGCAGTATTTT.

This chain uses TRBV19 with TRBJ2-4; 15 bases agree with TRBD2. With 7 bases clipped from V and 8 bases from J, the junction kept 12 bases outside the gene matches. The CDR3 is 17 amino acids. Germline lookup yields CDR1 LNHDA and CDR2 SQIVND (reference sequence). The CDR3: CASTRRTSGGAWDIQYF. In DNA, the CDR3 is TGTGCCAGTACCCGACGGACTAGCGGGGGGGCGTGGGACATTCAGTACTTC.

J is TRBJ2-1 and V is TRBV18; 7 bases align to TRBD2. Per the germline V gene, CDR1 is KGHSH and CDR2 is LQKENI. V lost 1 base to trimming and J lost 4 bases; unmatched junction nucleotides: 7. This CDR3 is built from 16 residues. The CDR3 region is CASSPLRELVYNEQFF. The DNA of the CDR3 is TGTGCCAGCTCACCACTGCGGGAGTTAGTGTACAATGAGCAGTTCTTC.

This clone was counted once. The chain uses TRBV7-9 and TRBJ1-2; the match to TRBD1 covers 7 bases. The junction had 8 bases not matched to a gene; V was cut back by 3 bases and J by 7 bases. This CDR3 is built from 14 residues. The germline V gene encodes CDR1 SEHNR and CDR2 FQNEAQ (reference sequence). The CDR3 DNA reads TGTGCCAGCAGCTTTGGGGACAGTCAGGCTGGCTACACCTTC. Translated, it gives CASSFGDSQAGYTF.

V usage is TRBV5-1 and J usage is TRBJ2-7; tentatively, D is TRBD2 (5 bases). This CDR3 spans 14 amino acids. Germline CDR1 and CDR2: SGHRS and YFSETQ. The V and J ends lost 5 bases and 2 bases respectively, with 14 bases between them. The CDR3 DNA reads as TGCGCCAGCAGGGTTGCGGGCTTCCCCTACGAGCAGTACTTC. It yields the protein CASRVAGFPYEQYF.

Written as DNA, the CDR3 is TGTGCCAGCAGTTTATCCACAGTGAACACTGAAGCTTTCTTT. The encoded protein is CASSLSTVNTEAFF. The gene calls are TRBV27 and TRBJ1-1; D is undetermined. Germline-derived CDR1 and CDR2 are MNHEY and SMNVEV (reference sequence). The CDR3 covers 14 residues. Trimming removed 0 bases from V and 0 bases from J, with 5 bases in between.

The V call is TRBV5-1, the J call TRBJ2-5, with D perhaps matching TRBD1 (5 bases). The DNA end is a closer match to TRBJ2-7, so the J assignment may be wrong. CDR1 and CDR2 (germline): SGHRS, YFSETQ. The CDR3 consists of 13 residues. The CDR3 nucleotides read TGCGCCAGCAGCTTGCAGGACAACTACGAGCAGTACTTC. Translating it yields CASSLQDNYEQYF.

The J gene is TRBJ1-5, the V gene TRBV2; unclear D gene. There are 17 residues in the CDR3. Germline values: CDR1 SNHLY, CDR2 FYNNEI. The V end lost 2 bases, the J end lost 1 base, and 15 bases lay between the germline ends. The CDR3 is CASSETASGFSNQPQHF. DNA of the CDR3: TGTGCCAGCAGTGAAACAGCCTCCGGATTCAGCAATCAGCCCCAGCATTTT.